This TCR beta chain emerged from a study of blood T cell repertoires in COVID-19. Study-level information: From the United States, Italy and Spain came samples of acute and convalescent COVID-19.

The method was immunoSEQ multiplex PCR; TCRdb's version includes in-frame clones alone and lacks a portion of them. In the table there are fewer than 50,000 clones, just under 70% of which are singletons. J was trimmed by 8 bases and V by 6 bases; bases with no gene match: 8. Germline V gene data show CDR1 as SGHAT and CDR2 as FQNNGV. There are 14 residues in the CDR3. This rearrangement joins TRBV11-2 to TRBJ2-2; 8 nucleotides agree with TRBD1. The sequencing sample was made of peripheral blood. The receptor comes from a man older than 75 with acute or convalescent COVID-19. The CDR3 loop reads CASRPDRGGGELFF. The CDR3 DNA follows: TGTGCCAGCAGACCAGACAGGGGCGGGGGGGAGCTGTTTTTT.